The rows below give T cell receptor beta chains drawn from one sample of a study of control samples from healthy donors and cancer patients. TCRdb's table, derived via immunoSEQ multiplex PCR, lists solely in-frame clones and lacks some. The sample lists 120,000 or so clones; under 95% were seen once. The sample comprised PBMCs. These receptors came from a man aged 50-60 years with head and neck cancer. The conserved cysteine and the conserved F or W are not part of the CDR3 here. The D gene is left open where the match is weak.

TRBJ1-2 | TRBV28 | NA | ATDILNYGYT
TRBJ2-3 | TRBV2 | NA | ASSEAGNRFTDTQY
TRBJ2-7 | TRBV6-2/TRBV6-3 | TRBD2 | ASSYFGGSSYEQY
TRBJ2-6 | TRBV5-1 | TRBD1 | ASSTDRGQGYSGANVLT
TRBJ1-3 | TRBV5-5 | NA | ASSFSFSGNTIY
TRBJ1-4 | TRBV19 | NA | ASSISRAANEKLF
TRBJ1-2 | TRBV29-1 | TRBD1 | SVEGQGNYGYT
TRBJ2-7 | TRBV29-1 | NA | SALLLGRTYEQY
TRBJ2-2 | TRBV19 | NA | ASSINGPPTGELF
TRBJ1-2 | TRBV7-9 | NA | ASSSNNLEYGYT
TRBJ1-4 | TRBV14 | NA | ASSQVPGVEEKLF
TRBJ2-1 | TRBV7-3 | TRBD1 | ASSLQGARYNEQF
TRBJ2-7 | TRBV7-3 | NA | ASSLGGGLDEQY
TRBJ2-7 | TRBV7-2 | NA | ASSATPYEQY
TRBJ2-7 | TRBV28 | NA | ASRGQAGYEQY
TRBJ2-2 | TRBV5-1 | TRBD1 | ASSGDFGQGAVVTGELF
TRBJ1-5 | TRBV5-1 | TRBD1 | ASSKQGNNQPQH